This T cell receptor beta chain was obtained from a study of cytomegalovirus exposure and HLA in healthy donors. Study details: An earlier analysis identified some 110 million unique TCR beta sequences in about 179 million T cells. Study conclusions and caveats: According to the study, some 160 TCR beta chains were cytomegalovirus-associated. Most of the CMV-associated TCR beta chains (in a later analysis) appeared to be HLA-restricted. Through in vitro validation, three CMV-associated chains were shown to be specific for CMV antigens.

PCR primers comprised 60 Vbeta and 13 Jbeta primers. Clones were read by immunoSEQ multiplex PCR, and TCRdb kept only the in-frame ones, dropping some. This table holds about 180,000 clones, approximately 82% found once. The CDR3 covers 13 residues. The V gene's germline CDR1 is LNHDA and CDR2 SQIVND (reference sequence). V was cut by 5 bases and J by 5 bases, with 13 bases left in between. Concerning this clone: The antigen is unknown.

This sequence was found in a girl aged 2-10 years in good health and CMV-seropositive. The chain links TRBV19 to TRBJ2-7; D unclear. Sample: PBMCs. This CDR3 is CASSLGFPHEQYF. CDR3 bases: TGTGCCAGTAGTCTCGGGTTTCCTCACGAGCAGTACTTC.